The 22 T cell receptor beta chains presented below share a single source sample, sequenced in a study of blood T cell repertoires in COVID-19. Generated by immunoSEQ multiplex PCR, the TCRdb table keeps only in-frame clones and is missing some. Of under 500,000 clones listed, around 88% are singletons. The sequenced sample was peripheral blood. The receptors stem from a woman aged 30 to 39 with acute or convalescent COVID-19.

The genes are TRBV13 and TRBJ2-2; 9 nucleotides agree with TRBD1. From germline, CDR1 is PRHDT and CDR2 FYEKMQ (reference sequence). The length of the CDR3 is 17 residues. V was clipped by 5 bases and J by 6 bases; unmatched bases: 13. The CDR3: CASSTAGTGSVAGELFF. DNA for the CDR3: TGTGCCAGCAGCACCGCCGGGACAGGGTCGGTCGCCGGGGAGCTGTTTTTT.

V gene TRBV27 combines with J gene TRBJ2-6; D is unclear. The germline V and J ends were trimmed by 3 bases and 0 bases, with 6 bases remaining between them. Germline assignment: CDR1 MNHEY and CDR2 SMNVEV (reference sequence). This CDR3 is built from 15 residues. CDR3 in amino acids: CASSFANSGANVLTF. CDR3 sequence (DNA): TGTGCCAGCAGTTTCGCGAACTCTGGGGCCAACGTCCTGACTTTC.

The V gene is TRBV28, the J gene TRBJ2-2, with 7 positions matching TRBD1. Germline CDR1 is MDHEN and CDR2 is SYDVKM. This CDR3 contains 13 residues. Unmatched junction bases numbered 8, after V lost 10 bases and J lost 6 bases. The CDR3, as DNA: TGTGCCACCTTGACAGGGCACGCCGGGGAGCTGTTTTTT. As protein: CATLTGHAGELFF.

The V and J genes are TRBV19 and TRBJ1-1; 11 bases match TRBD1. The CDR3 has 18 amino acids. Germline assignment: CDR1 LNHDA and CDR2 SQIVND (reference sequence). V was pared by 6 bases and J by 5 bases, with 17 bases of the junction left unmatched. CDR3: CASSLLRTGGGGFTEAFF. The CDR3 nucleotides read TGTGCCAGTAGCCTCCTCCGGACAGGGGGCGGTGGGTTTACTGAAGCTTTCTTT.

The V call is TRBV9, the J call TRBJ2-3, with D perhaps TRBD1 (6 bases). Trimming pared 4 bases from V and 1 base from J, leaving 16 bases between. The CDR3 length is 16 residues. Germline loops: CDR1 SGDLS, CDR2 YYNGEE. The CDR3 is CASSPQRGGRTDTQYF. The DNA for the CDR3 is TGTGCCAGCAGCCCTCAGCGAGGGGGACGCACAGATACGCAGTATTTT. The full variable domain, completed using reference TRBV9 and TRBJ2-3, is DSGVTQTPKHLITATGQRVTLRCSPRSGDLSVYWYQQSLDQGLQFLIQYYNGEERAKGNILERFSAQQFPDLHSELNLSSLELGDSALYFCASSPQRGGRTDTQYFGPGTRLTVL.

This chain links TRBV19 with TRBJ2-7; 12 nucleotides line up with TRBD1. Germline V lookup: CDR1 LNHDA, CDR2 SQIVND (reference sequence). With 0 bases clipped from V and 3 bases from J, the junction kept 3 bases outside the gene matches. The CDR3 length is 16 residues. The CDR3 nucleotides are TGTGCCAGTAGTATAGACGGGACAGGGGGCCTCTACGAGCAGTACTTC. This encodes CASSIDGTGGLYEQYF.

This clone was counted a few times. V is TRBV2 and J is TRBJ1-6; 7 bases map to TRBD1. Germline loops: CDR1 SNHLY, CDR2 FYNNEI. The trim removed 7 bases at V and 7 bases at J, leaving 10 bases unmatched. This CDR3 is built from 15 residues. Written as DNA, the CDR3 is TGTGCCAGCATGGTGGACAGGTCCTCAAATTCACCCCTCCACTTT. This translates into CASMVDRSSNSPLHF. Full variable domain (outside the CDR3, taken from reference TRBV2 and TRBJ1-6): EPEVTQTPSHQVTQMGQEVILRCVPISNHLYFYWYRQILGQKVEFLVSFYNNEISEKSEIFDDQFSVERPDGSNFTLKIRSTKLEDSAMYFCASMVDRSSNSPLHFGNGTRLTVT.

This rearrangement joins TRBV6-6 to TRBJ2-3, with TRBD2 identical over 7 bases. V lost 9 bases, J lost 4 bases, and 13 bases stayed unmatched. Germline-derived CDR1 and CDR2 are MNHNY and SVGAGI (reference sequence). The CDR3 spans 15 residues. The CDR3 nucleotides read TGTGCCAGTACCGAGCGGGGAAGGATTTCAGATACGCAGTATTTT. It translates to CASTERGRISDTQYF.

V and J are TRBV27 and TRBJ2-1, with 9 positions matching TRBD1. CDR3 length: 16 amino acids. J was trimmed by 4 bases and V by 5 bases; bases with no gene match: 9. Germline values: CDR1 MNHEY, CDR2 SMNVEV (reference sequence). The CDR3 region is CASSKGQGFWYNEQFF. As DNA, the CDR3 is TGTGCCAGCAGTAAGGGACAGGGTTTTTGGTACAATGAGCAGTTCTTC.

This clone is a singleton in its sample. V gene TRBV11-2 combines with J gene TRBJ2-7, with unresolved D. The CDR3 loop spans 19 amino acids. Looked up from germline, CDR1 is SGHAT and CDR2 is FQNNGV. Trimming cost V 5 bases and J 1 base, with 27 bases left between them. CDR3 coding DNA: TGTGCCAGCAGCCACCGCCTACCAGACCAACTAACCCTATCCTACGAGCAGTACTTC. This translates into CASSHRLPDQLTLSYEQYF.

V usage is TRBV5-6 and J usage is TRBJ1-3; 10 bases agree with TRBD1. The germline gives CDR1 SGHDT, CDR2 YYEEEE. This CDR3 is built from 14 residues. V lost 7 bases to trimming and J lost 8 bases; unmatched junction nucleotides: 9. CDR3 sequence: CASHRGQGRDTIYF. In DNA form, the CDR3 reads TGTGCCAGCCATCGGGGACAGGGGAGAGACACCATATATTTT. Full variable domain (remainder filled in from reference TRBV5-6 and TRBJ1-3): DAGVTQSPTHLIKTRGQQVTLRCSPKSGHDTVSWYQQALGQGPQFIFQYYEEEERQRGNFPDRFSGHQFPNYSSELNVNALLLGDSALYLCASHRGQGRDTIYFGEGSWLTVV.

The gene calls are TRBV6-5 and TRBJ1-2; tentative D call: TRBD1 (5 bases). Trimming pared 8 bases from V and 7 bases from J, leaving 14 bases between. The CDR3 is made up of 12 amino acids. Germline CDR1 is MNHEY and CDR2 is SVGAGI. This chain's CDR3 is CASGQGGFGYTF. As DNA, the CDR3 is TGTGCCAGCGGCCAGGGAGGTTTTGGCTACACCTTC.

The DNA for the CDR3 is TGTGCCAGCAGTTTGGAAGCGGGGGCGTACACCGGGGAGCTGTTTTTT. Translating it yields CASSLEAGAYTGELFF. The chain carries TRBV6-4 and TRBJ2-2, with 8 bases lining up with TRBD2. The CDR3 spans 16 residues. With V trimmed by 5 bases and J by 3 bases, 8 bases remained unmatched. Germline V gene sequence: CDR1 MRHNA, CDR2 SNTAGT.

The chain has TRBV7-9 and TRBJ2-2, with D possibly being TRBD1 (6 bases). CDR1 is SEHNR and CDR2 is FQNEAQ in the germline V gene (reference sequence). Trimming shortened V by 2 bases and J by 6 bases, and 13 bases separated the two germline ends. This CDR3 has 15 amino acids. The CDR3, as DNA: TGTGCCAGCAGCTTACCCCAGGGGCCCGCCGGGGAGCTGTTTTTT. This codes for CASSLPQGPAGELFF.

CDR3 residues: CAIRVRLEDEKLFF. CDR3 DNA sequence: TGTGCCATCAGGGTTCGACTCGAAGATGAAAAACTGTTTTTT. The V gene is TRBV10-3, the J gene TRBJ1-4; D gene uncertain. The CDR3 is 14 residues long. V gave up 6 bases and J gave up 6 bases, with 14 bases separating them. Germline assignment: CDR1 ENHRY and CDR2 SYGVKD.

A single count supports this clone. The V gene is TRBV19, the J gene TRBJ1-1; no definite D call. Germline V gives CDR1 LNHDA, CDR2 SQIVND (reference sequence). The CDR3 sequence is 16 residues long. V was shortened by 0 bases and J by 5 bases, with 16 bases between the two germline ends. The CDR3 DNA reads as TGTGCCAGTAGTATAGAAGCGCGCGGGTGGTATACTGAAGCTTTCTTT. Its protein is CASSIEARGWYTEAFF.

V gene TRBV27 combines with J gene TRBJ1-6, with 12 nucleotides matching TRBD1. This CDR3 comprises 16 residues. Germline V gene lookup returns CDR1 MNHEY and CDR2 SMNVEV (reference sequence). The V gene end was trimmed by 2 bases and the J gene end by 6 bases; junction bases not matched to a gene: 2. The CDR3: CASSLGTGGGNSPLHF. The DNA for the CDR3 is TGTGCCAGCAGTTTAGGGACAGGGGGCGGTAATTCACCCCTCCACTTT.

The chain has TRBV7-9 and TRBJ1-3, with TRBD1 identical over 8 bases. V lost 5 bases, J lost 2 bases, and 2 bases stayed unmatched. This CDR3 has 14 residues. Germline V gene data show CDR1 as SEHNR and CDR2 as FQNEAQ (reference sequence). The CDR3 sequence: CASSPDRAGNTIYF. In DNA, the CDR3 is TGTGCCAGCAGCCCGGACAGGGCTGGAAACACCATATATTTT.

V gene TRBV27 combines with J gene TRBJ1-5; tentative D call: TRBD1 (5 bases). The CDR3 spans 16 residues. Trimming took off 0 bases at V and 0 bases at J, with 9 bases between the two ends. Germline lookup yields CDR1 MNHEY and CDR2 SMNVEV (reference sequence). This chain's CDR3 is CASSLSSGHSNQPQHF. In nucleotides, the CDR3 is TGTGCCAGCAGTTTATCTTCAGGGCATAGCAATCAGCCCCAGCATTTT.

V usage is TRBV7-2 and J usage is TRBJ1-2; TRBD1 agrees at 7 bases. The CDR3 totals 13 residues. J was trimmed by 10 bases and V by 3 bases; bases with no gene match: 8. CDR1 and CDR2 (germline): SGHTA, FQGNSA. The CDR3 loop reads CASSLLTGLDYTF. The CDR3 DNA follows: TGTGCCAGCAGCTTGTTGACAGGGCTGGACTACACCTTC.

The chain has TRBV6-2 or TRBV6-3 and TRBJ1-2, with 8 bases that match TRBD1. The CDR3 spans 14 residues. The germline gives CDR1 MNHEY, CDR2 SVGEGT. Unmatched junction bases numbered 5, after V lost 6 bases and J lost 2 bases. CDR3 in amino acids: CASSQDRVNYGYTF. CDR3 DNA: TGTGCCAGCAGCCAGGACAGGGTGAACTATGGCTACACCTTC.

V gene TRBV24-1 combines with J gene TRBJ1-2; TRBD1 matches 7 bases. The J segment lost 3 bases and the V segment lost 10 bases, leaving 7 bases of the junction unmatched. CDR1 is KGHDR and CDR2 is SFDVKD in the germline V gene. The CDR3 loop spans 13 amino acids. The CDR3 bases are TGTGCCACACAGGGGTTCGGCGACTATGGCTACACCTTC. This codes for CATQGFGDYGYTF.